A selection of T cell receptor beta chains follows, all from one sample in a study of T cell responses to AZD1222 COVID-19 vaccine. Method: immunoSEQ multiplex PCR; TCRdb's copy keeps in-frame clones and lacks some. The data contain roughly 150,000 clones, roughly 92% of them seen just once; the ten biggest clones take up 9.3%. This specimen was peripheral blood, taken 28 days after the second AZD1222 dose. The receptor source for this set is an adult who received the AZD1222 COVID-19 vaccine. Each CDR3 is given with its conserved first and last residue. The order of the fields is J gene, clone size, V gene, CDR3 protein. For some rows the clone size is stated as once, few or many, or as a class when expanded; others skip it.

J gene: TRBJ1-2
clone size: -
V gene: TRBV27
CDR3 protein: CASRGGGNYGYTF

J gene: TRBJ2-2
clone size: -
V gene: TRBV7-9
CDR3 protein: CASSLVGLQAGELFF

J gene: TRBJ2-4
clone size: -
V gene: TRBV6-2/TRBV6-3
CDR3 protein: CASSYSGQGAYIQYF

J gene: TRBJ1-5
clone size: once
V gene: TRBV18
CDR3 protein: CASSGQAGKGNQPQHF

J gene: TRBJ2-1
clone size: -
V gene: TRBV9
CDR3 protein: CASSGAMTSGTNEQFF

J gene: TRBJ1-1
clone size: -
V gene: TRBV30
CDR3 protein: CAWSVQRGGVAFF

J gene: TRBJ2-2
clone size: -
V gene: TRBV4-2
CDR3 protein: CASGPREGVETGELFF

J gene: TRBJ2-7
clone size: -
V gene: TRBV19
CDR3 protein: CASSTAGAETQEQYF

J gene: TRBJ1-2
clone size: -
V gene: TRBV28
CDR3 protein: CASSPRDRDGGYTF

J gene: TRBJ1-1
clone size: -
V gene: TRBV7-6
CDR3 protein: CASSNRVNTEAFF

J gene: TRBJ1-4
clone size: -
V gene: TRBV29-1
CDR3 protein: CGTQTGAGEKLFF

J gene: TRBJ2-1
clone size: -
V gene: TRBV10-3
CDR3 protein: CAISEIRRGNEQFF

J gene: TRBJ2-3
clone size: -
V gene: TRBV7-9
CDR3 protein: CASSLLLGWGTDTQYF

J gene: TRBJ2-1
clone size: -
V gene: TRBV9
CDR3 protein: CASSVGGPYNEQFF

J gene: TRBJ1-5
clone size: -
V gene: TRBV5-6
CDR3 protein: CASSQGFGQGNQPQHF

J gene: TRBJ2-5
clone size: -
V gene: TRBV19
CDR3 protein: CASAGGETQYF

J gene: TRBJ2-1
clone size: -
V gene: TRBV7-2
CDR3 protein: CASSLAKVAGGNEQFF

J gene: TRBJ2-3
clone size: -
V gene: TRBV10-3
CDR3 protein: CAIRPSTGLPDTQYF

J gene: TRBJ2-1
clone size: -
V gene: TRBV3-1/TRBV3-2
CDR3 protein: CASSRADGNNEQFF

J gene: TRBJ2-7
clone size: -
V gene: TRBV14
CDR3 protein: CASSQDSGGYYEQYF

J gene: TRBJ2-1
clone size: -
V gene: TRBV15
CDR3 protein: CATSRGRVYEQFF

J gene: TRBJ2-5
clone size: -
V gene: TRBV4-1
CDR3 protein: CASSQDPGETQYF

J gene: TRBJ1-5
clone size: -
V gene: TRBV29-1
CDR3 protein: CSVSVSTASNQPQHF

J gene: TRBJ1-5
clone size: -
V gene: TRBV6-5
CDR3 protein: CASSRDRGNQPQHF

J gene: TRBJ1-6
clone size: -
V gene: TRBV2
CDR3 protein: CASSEWTVDNSPLHF

J gene: TRBJ2-7
clone size: -
V gene: TRBV30
CDR3 protein: CAWREGNYEQYF

J gene: TRBJ2-3
clone size: -
V gene: TRBV15
CDR3 protein: CATSRGGITDTQYF

J gene: TRBJ1-2
clone size: -
V gene: TRBV5-1
CDR3 protein: CASSLGGRDYGYTF

J gene: TRBJ1-2
clone size: -
V gene: TRBV10-3
CDR3 protein: CAIRTGDYGYTF

J gene: TRBJ1-1
clone size: -
V gene: TRBV4-2
CDR3 protein: CASSLHRGDTEAFF

J gene: TRBJ2-6
clone size: -
V gene: TRBV25-1
CDR3 protein: CASRNTGANVLTF

J gene: TRBJ1-2
clone size: few
V gene: TRBV27
CDR3 protein: CASSLSGWGGYTF

J gene: TRBJ2-1
clone size: -
V gene: TRBV5-1
CDR3 protein: CASSLAIAGGGSEQFF

J gene: TRBJ2-1
clone size: -
V gene: TRBV6-2/TRBV6-3
CDR3 protein: CASSRVGSYNEQFF

J gene: TRBJ2-5
clone size: -
V gene: TRBV15
CDR3 protein: CATSVLADQETQYF

J gene: TRBJ1-5
clone size: -
V gene: TRBV7-2
CDR3 protein: CASSPQGSNQPQHF

J gene: TRBJ1-1
clone size: -
V gene: TRBV27
CDR3 protein: CASSLSETGNTEAFF

J gene: TRBJ1-5
clone size: -
V gene: TRBV6-6
CDR3 protein: CASSGNQPQHF

J gene: TRBJ2-2
clone size: -
V gene: TRBV28
CDR3 protein: CASSHRGLRTGELFF